This T cell receptor (beta chain) is from a study of T cell responses to AZD1222 COVID-19 vaccine. Study results and limitations: Close to half of spike-specific TCRs reportedly recognize unmutated variant regions. Spike-wide vaccine-associated CD4 TCRs dominated at 160-218 and 743-854. White British people made up most donors, females outnumbered males, and clonal diversity was possibly underestimated.

Note on this clone: The antigen remains undetermined.

Libraries were prepared by immunoSEQ multiplex PCR; TCRdb keeps only in-frame clonotypes and omits some of them. The table includes some 92,000 clones, about 90% detected once. Germline V gives CDR1 MDHEN, CDR2 SYDVKM. V lost 4 bases and J lost 0, with 7 bases in between. The CDR3 runs to 14 residues. This clonotype was obtained from an adult in good health. The chain joins TRBV28 to TRBJ1-5; D is unclear. This sample comprised peripheral blood, obtained on day 0 of AZD1222 vaccination. The CDR3 is CASSSWNSNQPQHF. The DNA of the CDR3 is TGTGCCAGCAGTTCGTGGAATAGCAATCAGCCCCAGCATTTT. Combining the CDR3 with reference TRBV28 and TRBJ1-5 gives the whole variable domain DVKVTQSSRYLVKRTGEKVFLECVQDMDHENMFWYRQDPGLGLRLIYFSYDVKMKEKGDIPEGYSVSREKKERFSLILESASTNQTSMYLCASSSWNSNQPQHFGDGTRLSIL.